Below, 31 T cell receptor beta chains from the same sample are listed, as sequenced in a study of control samples from healthy donors and cancer patients. Measured with immunoSEQ multiplex PCR; TCRdb has only the in-frame clones, and not every one. Of about 120,000 clones listed, approximately 87% are singletons. Specimen: blood. The receptors come from a man aged 25-45 years in good health.

The chain uses TRBV4-1 and TRBJ1-6; tentative D call: TRBD1 (5 bases). The ends were cut back, 1 base at V and 0 bases at J, with 7 bases in the middle. The CDR3 has 16 residues. Per the germline V gene, CDR1 is MGHRA and CDR2 is YSYEKL. The CDR3 sequence: CASSQAGGSYNSPLHF. CDR3 DNA: TGCGCCAGCAGCCAAGCTGGGGGCTCCTATAATTCACCCCTCCACTTT.

The DNA for the CDR3 is TGTGCCAGCAGTCTCGACAGCACTAATGAAAAACTGTTTTTT. Translating gives CASSLDSTNEKLFF. The chain combines TRBV6-6 with TRBJ1-4; maybe TRBD1 (5 bases). The V gene's germline CDR1 is MNHNY and CDR2 SVGAGI (reference sequence). Deletions cut 5 bases from V and 2 bases from J, with 9 bases between. The CDR3 totals 14 residues.

V gene TRBV3-1 (or the pseudogene TRBV3-2) combines with J gene TRBJ1-1; D not resolved. Trimming stripped 4 bases from V and 8 bases from J, with 14 bases between. The germline CDR1 and CDR2 sequences are LGHDT and YNNKEL (reference sequence). CDR3 length: 13 amino acids. The CDR3 here is CASSRHFAAEAFF. The CDR3 bases are TGTGCCAGCAGCCGACACTTCGCGGCCGAAGCTTTCTTT.

The V gene is TRBV29-1, the J gene TRBJ1-4; D is unresolved. Trimming took 6 bases from V and 7 from J, leaving 9 bases between them. This CDR3 is 11 amino acids long. Germline V gene sequence: CDR1 SQVTM, CDR2 ANQGSEA. The CDR3 loop is CSVRSGEKLFF. CDR3 nucleotides: TGCAGCGTCCGGTCCGGTGAAAAACTGTTTTTT.

The chain has TRBV10-3 and TRBJ1-5; perhaps TRBD1 as D (6 bases). CDR3 length equals 13 residues. Germline assignment: CDR1 ENHRY and CDR2 SYGVKD. V lost 9 bases to trimming and J lost 5 bases, with 14 bases between them. CDR3 bases: TGTGCCATTGGGAACAGGGAGGATCAGCCCCAGCATTTT. It translates to CAIGNREDQPQHF.

J is TRBJ1-5 and V is TRBV21-1. TRBV21-1 is annotated as a pseudogene. The CDR3 extends over 17 amino acids. CDR3 DNA sequence: TGTGCCAGCAGCAAATGTACGAACCCCCCCCCAAATCAGCCCCAGCATTTT. It encodes CASSKCTNPPPNQPQHF.

The chain combines TRBV6-5 with TRBJ2-5; possibly TRBD2 for D (6 bases). Germline V CDR1 and CDR2: MNHEY, SVGAGI. The CDR3 is 15 residues long. The V end lost 0 bases, the J end lost 0 bases, and 8 bases lay between the germline ends. CDR3 sequence: CASSYSGLYQETQYF. In DNA form, the CDR3 reads TGTGCCAGCAGTTACTCGGGACTGTACCAAGAGACCCAGTACTTC.

This clone was detected once. V usage is TRBV5-8 and J usage is TRBJ1-4, with D possibly matching TRBD1 (5 bases). The CDR3 runs to 14 residues. The V gene lost 2 bases and the J gene lost 6 bases, with 11 bases spanning the gap. CDR1 and CDR2 from the germline V gene are SGHTS and YDEGEE. The CDR3 loop is CASSFAGTHEKLFF. The DNA for the CDR3 is TGTGCCAGCAGCTTTGCAGGGACCCATGAAAAACTGTTTTTT.

The rearrangement links TRBV7-8 to TRBJ2-3; 11 nucleotides align to TRBD2. Germline loops: CDR1 SGHVS, CDR2 FQNEAQ. Unmatched junction bases numbered 5, after V lost 0 bases and J lost 6 bases. The CDR3 is 16 amino acids. In DNA form, the CDR3 reads TGTGCCAGCAGCTTAGCGACTAGCGGGGTTATGGATACGCAGTATTTT. Translated: CASSLATSGVMDTQYF.

This clone was found a few times. The chain recombines TRBV14 with TRBJ2-3, with D possibly called TRBD1 or TRBD2 (7 bases each). Germline CDR1 reads SGHDN; CDR2 reads FVKESK. The V end was cut by 0 bases, the J end by 3 bases, with 16 bases between. The CDR3 has 17 amino acids. The CDR3 DNA reads TGTGCCAGCAGCCAAGATTGGGGAGGGGGCAGGACAGATACGCAGTATTTT. This translates into CASSQDWGGGRTDTQYF.

The chain combines TRBV5-5 with TRBJ1-1; D is ambiguous. This CDR3 contains 15 residues. V shed 1 base and J shed 1 base, with 11 bases lying between them. In germline, CDR1 is SGHKS, CDR2 YYEKEE (reference sequence). CDR3 coding DNA: TGTGCCAGCAGCTTGTTTCAGTTGAAGAACACTGAAGCTTTCTTT. It is translated as CASSLFQLKNTEAFF.

V is TRBV14 and J is TRBJ2-7; no clear D. The V gene's germline CDR1 is SGHDN and CDR2 FVKESK. V dropped 1 base and J dropped 3 bases, with 10 bases sitting between them. This CDR3 is built from 14 residues. The CDR3 DNA is TGTGCCAGCAGCCAAGGTAACCGTGTCTACGAGCAGTACTTC. It translates to CASSQGNRVYEQYF.

This clone was recorded once. The gene calls are TRBV5-1 and TRBJ1-3, with no clear D. The CDR3 runs to 14 residues. Germline V gives CDR1 SGHRS, CDR2 YFSETQ. V lost 2 bases, J lost 4 bases, and 10 bases lay in between. In nucleotides, the CDR3 is TGCGCCAGCAGCTTCGACTCGTCGGGAAACACCATATATTTT. Its translation is CASSFDSSGNTIYF.

In its sample, this clone was seen a few times. Additional DNA sequences in this sample encode the identical CDR3. This chain connects TRBV5-1 to TRBJ1-4, with TRBD1 as a possible D gene (5 bases). The CDR3 extends over 16 amino acids. Germline V gene lookup returns CDR1 SGHRS and CDR2 YFSETQ. Deletions cut 0 bases from V and 1 base from J, with 10 bases between. CDR3 coding DNA: TGCGCCAGCAGCTTGGGCGGGGGACTAACTAATGAAAAACTGTTTTTT. Its translation is CASSLGGGLTNEKLFF.

V usage is TRBV2 and J usage is TRBJ1-2, with D maybe TRBD1 (5 bases). Trimming took 6 bases from V and 6 from J, leaving 17 bases between them. Germline V CDR1 and CDR2: SNHLY, FYNNEI. The CDR3 is made up of 14 amino acids. The CDR3 spells CASRAEGRGDGYTF. The CDR3 coding sequence is TGTGCCAGCAGAGCAGAGGGGCGCGGGGATGGCTACACCTTC.

The V gene is TRBV2, the J gene TRBJ1-6; D remains unclear. V was pared by 3 bases and J by 0 bases, with 6 bases between. Germline loops: CDR1 SNHLY, CDR2 FYNNEI. This CDR3 comprises 15 residues. CDR3 loop: CASSEQSSYNSPLHF. CDR3 DNA: TGTGCCAGCAGTGAGCAGAGCTCCTATAATTCACCCCTCCACTTT.

This CDR3 reads CASSRDRQPQETQYF. The CDR3 nucleotides read TGTGCCAGTAGTCGGGACAGGCAACCCCAAGAGACCCAGTACTTC. The chain is built from TRBV19 and TRBJ2-5; 8 bases line up with TRBD1. From germline, CDR1 is LNHDA and CDR2 SQIVND (reference sequence). Trimming at V came to 5 bases and at J to 1 base, leaving 6 bases not matched to a gene. The CDR3 extends over 15 amino acids.

J is TRBJ2-2 and V is TRBV29-1, with a weak D call TRBD1 (6 bases). CDR3 length: 14 residues. CDR1 is SQVTM, CDR2 ANQGSEA, per germline. Trimming removed 4 bases at V and 1 base at J, with 10 bases between. The CDR3: CSVVGHRNTGELFF. The CDR3 DNA reads as TGCAGCGTTGTGGGACACCGGAACACCGGGGAGCTGTTTTTT.

The chain is built from TRBV5-1 and TRBJ2-5; D remains unclear. V was pared by 0 bases and J by 4 bases, with 10 bases between. The CDR3 is 14 amino acids. In germline, CDR1 is SGHRS, CDR2 YFSETQ. The CDR3 bases are TGCGCCAGCAGCTTGGAACAGATGACAGAGACCCAGTACTTC. It is translated as CASSLEQMTETQYF.

The chain employs TRBV5-1 and TRBJ2-1, with D hard to call. Germline V gives CDR1 SGHRS, CDR2 YFSETQ. The CDR3 runs to 14 residues. Trimming left V 0 bases short and J 0 bases short, with 4 bases between. CDR3 coding DNA: TGCGCCAGCAGCTTGGCTAGCTCCTACAATGAGCAGTTCTTC. Protein sequence: CASSLASSYNEQFF.

Comments on this clone: Additional DNA sequences in this sample encode the identical CDR3. This rearrangement joins TRBV30 to TRBJ1-2, with no clear D. Germline V gene data show CDR1 as GTSNPN and CDR2 as SVGIG (reference sequence). This CDR3 comprises 11 residues. V was cut by 0 bases and J by 7 bases, with 6 bases left in between. CDR3 residues: CAWSVGFGYTF. The CDR3 DNA sequence: TGTGCCTGGAGTGTCGGGTTTGGCTACACCTTC.

The chain recombines TRBV30 with TRBJ2-2; TRBD1 aligns across 8 bases. V shed 5 bases and J 4 bases; nucleotides not matched to a gene: 9. Germline CDR1 and CDR2: GTSNPN and SVGIG (reference sequence). This CDR3 spans 15 amino acids. For the CDR3, the DNA is TGTGCCTGGGAGACCGGGACAGGTGCCACCGGGGAGCTGTTTTTT. Translated, it gives CAWETGTGATGELFF.

This chain joins TRBV5-1 and TRBJ2-4; possibly TRBD2 for D (5 bases). This CDR3 has 15 residues. V was cut by 1 base and J by 8 bases, with 16 bases left in between. Germline CDR1 reads SGHRS; CDR2 reads YFSETQ. This CDR3 reads CASSLSSHFGDIQYF. The DNA of the CDR3 is TGCGCCAGCAGCTTGTCTTCCCACTTCGGGGACATTCAGTACTTC.

This clone has only one observation. The V gene is TRBV6-1, the J gene TRBJ1-4, with TRBD1 matching over 7 bases. CDR1 and CDR2 (germline): MNHNS, SASEGT. V gave up 2 bases and J gave up 12 bases; unmatched junction bases: 3. The CDR3 covers 12 residues. The CDR3 region has the DNA TGTGCCAGCAGTGAAATAACAGGGGAACTGTTTTTT. Translation: CASSEITGELFF.

V is TRBV9 and J is TRBJ2-2; D gene ambiguous. The CDR3 contains 15 residues. Germline V gene lookup returns CDR1 SGDLS and CDR2 YYNGEE. The ends were cut back, 0 bases at V and 5 bases at J, with 11 bases in the middle. CDR3 protein: CASSVVSTATGELFF. The DNA for the CDR3 is TGTGCCAGCAGCGTAGTATCTACTGCTACCGGGGAGCTGTTTTTT.

The V gene is TRBV2, the J gene TRBJ1-4; 7 nucleotides align to TRBD1. With V trimmed by 11 bases and J by 8 bases, 14 bases remained unmatched. CDR3 length: 14 amino acids. CDR1 is SNHLY, CDR2 FYNNEI, per germline. CDR3 protein: CACSNRGKEEKLFF. The CDR3 coding sequence is TGTGCCTGCTCCAACAGGGGCAAAGAAGAAAAACTGTTTTTT.

The chain has TRBV10-3 and TRBJ1-3; no clear D gene. Germline CDR1 ENHRY, CDR2 SYGVKD. Trimming took 4 bases from V and 0 from J, leaving 13 bases between them. This CDR3 is built from 16 residues. In DNA, the CDR3 is TGTGCCATCAGTGGGGTCAGTTCTAGCTCTGGAAACACCATATATTTT. Its translation: CAISGVSSSSGNTIYF.

This clone appeared a single time. This chain joins TRBV5-6 and TRBJ1-3; TRBD1 aligns across 8 bases. The trim removed 2 bases at V and 6 bases at J, leaving 7 bases unmatched. Germline V gives CDR1 SGHDT, CDR2 YYEEEE. CDR3 size: 15 residues. CDR3 bases: TGTGCCAGCAGCTTCACATCGACAGGGGCAAACACCATATATTTT. As protein: CASSFTSTGANTIYF.

V is TRBV12-5 and J is TRBJ2-1; TRBD1 might be the D (6 bases). The CDR3 covers 13 residues. CDR1 LGHNT and CDR2 FRNRAP come from the germline V gene. V dropped 2 bases and J dropped 7 bases, with 9 bases sitting between them. CDR3 coding DNA: TGTGCTAGTGGTTTGAGGGGGAAAAATGAGCAGTTCTTC. It specifies CASGLRGKNEQFF.

The chain has TRBV7-3 and TRBJ2-1, with TRBD1 matching 11 bases. The V and J ends lost 2 bases and 6 bases, in that order; junction bases with no gene match: 3. The CDR3 is made up of 15 amino acids. The germline V gene encodes CDR1 SGHTA and CDR2 FQGTGA. CDR3 sequence (DNA): TGTGCCAGCAGCTTAGGGACAGGGGGATTCAATGAGCAGTTCTTC. Translation: CASSLGTGGFNEQFF.

This chain links TRBV9 with TRBJ1-2; 9 nucleotides line up with TRBD1. Per germline, CDR1 SGDLS and CDR2 YYNGEE. The CDR3 is 15 residues long. The V segment lost 3 bases and the J segment 4 bases; nucleotides outside the gene matches: 7. DNA of the CDR3: TGTGCCAGCAGCGCGGGGGACAGGGCGGTCTATGGCTACACCTTC. Translation: CASSAGDRAVYGYTF. The full variable domain, rest sourced from reference TRBV9 and TRBJ1-2, is DSGVTQTPKHLITATGQRVTLRCSPRSGDLSVYWYQQSLDQGLQFLIQYYNGEERAKGNILERFSAQQFPDLHSELNLSSLELGDSALYFCASSAGDRAVYGYTFGSGTRLTVV.